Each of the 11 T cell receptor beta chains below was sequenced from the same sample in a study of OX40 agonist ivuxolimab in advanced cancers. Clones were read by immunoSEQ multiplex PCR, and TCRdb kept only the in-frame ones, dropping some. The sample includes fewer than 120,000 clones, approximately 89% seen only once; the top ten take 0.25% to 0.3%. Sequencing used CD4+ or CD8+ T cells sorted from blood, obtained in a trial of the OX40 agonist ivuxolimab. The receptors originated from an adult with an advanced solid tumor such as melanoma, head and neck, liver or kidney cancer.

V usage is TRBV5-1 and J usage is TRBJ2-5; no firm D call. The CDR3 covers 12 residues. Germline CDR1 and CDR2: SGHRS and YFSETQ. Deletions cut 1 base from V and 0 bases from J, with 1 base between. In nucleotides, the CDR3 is TGCGCCAGCAGCTTGTACCAAGAGACCCAGTACTTC. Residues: CASSLYQETQYF.

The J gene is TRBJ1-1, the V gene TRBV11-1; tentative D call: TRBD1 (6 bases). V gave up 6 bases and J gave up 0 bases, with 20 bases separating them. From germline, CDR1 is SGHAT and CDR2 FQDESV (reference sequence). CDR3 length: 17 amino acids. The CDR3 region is CASRRTTKGVMNTEAFF. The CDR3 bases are TGTGCCAGCAGACGGACCACGAAGGGGGTCATGAACACTGAAGCTTTCTTT.

The CDR3 loop is CASRAGGDGNEQYF. Here the CDR3 DNA reads TGTGCCAGCAGGGCCGGAGGGGATGGGAACGAGCAGTACTTC. This chain connects TRBV6-5 to TRBJ2-7, with D maybe TRBD2 (6 bases). The V gene lost 6 bases and the J gene lost 5 bases, with 17 bases spanning the gap. CDR1 is MNHEY, CDR2 SVGAGI, per germline. The CDR3 has 14 amino acids.

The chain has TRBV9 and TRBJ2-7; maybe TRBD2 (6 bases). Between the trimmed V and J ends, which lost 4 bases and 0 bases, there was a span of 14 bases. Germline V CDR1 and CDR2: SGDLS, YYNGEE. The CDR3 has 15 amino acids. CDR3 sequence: CASSPTSRSSYEQYF. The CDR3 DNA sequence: TGTGCCAGCAGCCCTACTAGCCGGAGCTCCTACGAGCAGTACTTC.

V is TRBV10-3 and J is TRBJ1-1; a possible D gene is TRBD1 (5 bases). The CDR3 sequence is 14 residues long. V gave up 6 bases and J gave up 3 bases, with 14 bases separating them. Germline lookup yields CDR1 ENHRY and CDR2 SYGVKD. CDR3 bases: TGTGCCATCAGGGGGACCCGGGACCACACTGAAGCTTTCTTT. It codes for CAIRGTRDHTEAFF.

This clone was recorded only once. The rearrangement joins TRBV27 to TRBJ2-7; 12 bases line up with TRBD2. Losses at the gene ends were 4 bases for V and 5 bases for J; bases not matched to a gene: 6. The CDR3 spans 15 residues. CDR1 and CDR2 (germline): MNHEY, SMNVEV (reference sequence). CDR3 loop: CASSSRTSGEDEQYF. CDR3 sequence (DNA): TGTGCCAGCAGTTCACGGACTAGCGGGGAGGACGAGCAGTACTTC.

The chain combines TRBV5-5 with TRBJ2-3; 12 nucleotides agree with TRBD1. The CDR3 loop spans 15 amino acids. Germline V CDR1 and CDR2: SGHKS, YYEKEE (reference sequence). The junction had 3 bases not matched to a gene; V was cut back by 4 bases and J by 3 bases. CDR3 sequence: CASSAGQGATDTQYF. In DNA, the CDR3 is TGTGCCAGCAGCGCGGGACAGGGGGCAACAGATACGCAGTATTTT.

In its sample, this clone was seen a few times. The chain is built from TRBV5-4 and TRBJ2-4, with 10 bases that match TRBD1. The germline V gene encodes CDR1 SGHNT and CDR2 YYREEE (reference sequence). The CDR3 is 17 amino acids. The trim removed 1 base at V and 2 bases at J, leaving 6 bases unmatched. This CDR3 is CASSLQTGGATKNIQYF. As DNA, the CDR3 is TGTGCCAGCAGCTTGCAGACAGGGGGCGCGACCAAAAACATTCAGTACTTC. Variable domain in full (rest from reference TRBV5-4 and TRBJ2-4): ETGVTQSPTHLIKTRGQQVTLRCSSQSGHNTVSWYQQALGQGPQFIFQYYREEENGRGNFPPRFSGLQFPNYSSELNVNALELDDSALYLCASSLQTGGATKNIQYFGAGTRLSVL.

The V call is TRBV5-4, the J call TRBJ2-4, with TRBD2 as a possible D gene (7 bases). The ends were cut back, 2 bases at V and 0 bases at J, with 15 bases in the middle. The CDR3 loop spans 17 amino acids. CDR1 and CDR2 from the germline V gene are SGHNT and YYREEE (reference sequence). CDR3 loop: CASSFLGGGLAKNIQYF. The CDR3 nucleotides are TGTGCCAGCAGCTTCTTGGGGGGGGGCCTAGCCAAAAACATTCAGTACTTC. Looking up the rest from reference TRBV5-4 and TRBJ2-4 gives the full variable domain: ETGVTQSPTHLIKTRGQQVTLRCSSQSGHNTVSWYQQALGQGPQFIFQYYREEENGRGNFPPRFSGLQFPNYSSELNVNALELDDSALYLCASSFLGGGLAKNIQYFGAGTRLSVL.

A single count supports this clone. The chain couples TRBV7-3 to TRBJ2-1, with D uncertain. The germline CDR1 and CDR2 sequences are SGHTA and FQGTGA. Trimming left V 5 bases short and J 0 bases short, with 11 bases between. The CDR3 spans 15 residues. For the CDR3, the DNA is TGTGCCAGCAGCCGCCTCGTAAGCTCCTACAATGAGCAGTTCTTC. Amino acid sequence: CASSRLVSSYNEQFF.

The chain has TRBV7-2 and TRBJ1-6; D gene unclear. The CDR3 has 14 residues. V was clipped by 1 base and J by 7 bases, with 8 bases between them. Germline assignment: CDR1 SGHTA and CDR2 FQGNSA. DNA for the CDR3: TGTGCCAGCAGCTTAGGGACTATCAATTCACCCCTCCACTTT. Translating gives CASSLGTINSPLHF.